The 29 T cell receptor beta chains reported below all come from one sample, sequenced in a study of blood T cell repertoires in COVID-19. The protocol was immunoSEQ multiplex PCR, while the TCRdb copy is restricted to in-frame clones and leaves out a portion. The repertoire consists of some 200,000 clones, with around 86% occurring once and the leading ten covering about 9.8%. Material for sequencing was PBMCs or T cells enriched from blood (not recorded which). The receptors derive from a woman aged 50 to 65 with acute COVID-19.

The chain combines TRBV28 with TRBJ2-1, with 12 bases matching TRBD2. This CDR3 has 17 amino acids. J gave up 2 bases and V 9 bases, and 11 bases lay outside the gene matches. Germline V gene lookup returns CDR1 MDHEN and CDR2 SYDVKM. Here the CDR3 DNA reads TGTGCCAGTGACGGACTAGCGGGGATCGGGACCTACAATGAGCAGTTCTTC. Residues: CASDGLAGIGTYNEQFF.

V usage is TRBV5-3 and J usage is TRBJ2-7; perhaps TRBD1 as D (6 bases). TRBV5-3 has ORF status, its function being uncertain. V lost 1 base and J 0 bases, leaving 11 bases between the germline ends. The CDR3 loop spans 15 amino acids. CDR3: CARSLYQGFSYEQYF. The CDR3 bases are TGTGCCAGAAGCTTGTATCAGGGGTTCTCCTACGAGCAGTACTTC.

The chain is built from TRBV28 and TRBJ2-6; 11 nucleotides agree with TRBD1. V was pared by 8 bases and J by 2 bases, with 11 bases of the junction left unmatched. The CDR3 is 18 residues long. CDR1 and CDR2 from the germline V gene are MDHEN and SYDVKM. The DNA for the CDR3 is TGTGCCAGCGGCTTAACCGGGACAGGGGGACCTGGGGCCAACGTCCTGACTTTC. This translates into CASGLTGTGGPGANVLTF.

The chain carries TRBV5-4 and TRBJ2-5, with TRBD2 as a possible D gene (7 bases). Germline loops: CDR1 SGHNT, CDR2 YYREEE (reference sequence). The CDR3 extends over 14 amino acids. The V end lost 1 base, the J end lost 5 bases, and 12 bases lay between the germline ends. The CDR3 here is CASSLWGGRETQYF. In DNA form, the CDR3 reads TGTGCCAGCAGCTTGTGGGGGGGCCGCGAGACCCAGTACTTC.

Concerning this clone itself: This specimen includes other DNA sequences encoding the same CDR3. This chain connects TRBV12-3 or TRBV12-4 to TRBJ2-3; no clear D gene. Between the trimmed V and J ends, which lost 5 bases and 1 base, there was a span of 4 bases. The CDR3 has 12 amino acids. The DNA for the CDR3 is TGTGCCAGCAGTCCTGGCACAGATACGCAGTATTTT. Its protein product is CASSPGTDTQYF.

The V call is TRBV2, the J call TRBJ2-3; D might be TRBD1 (5 bases). Germline V gives CDR1 SNHLY, CDR2 FYNNEI. This CDR3 has 16 residues. Trimming left V 6 bases short and J 3 bases short, with 19 bases between. CDR3 residues: CASSLQEPLITDTQYF. CDR3 bases: TGTGCCAGCAGCCTACAGGAGCCCCTTATAACAGATACGCAGTATTTT.

The chain employs TRBV7-8 and TRBJ2-3; no definite D call. Germline V lookup: CDR1 SGHVS, CDR2 FQNEAQ. The CDR3 totals 15 residues. V gave up 1 base and J gave up 1 base, with 9 bases separating them. The CDR3 here is CASSLDFVGTDTQYF. In nucleotides, the CDR3 is TGTGCCAGCAGCTTAGACTTCGTGGGCACAGATACGCAGTATTTT.

The count of this clone is one. The chain employs TRBV11-2 and TRBJ1-1; TRBD1 aligns across 9 bases. The CDR3 loop spans 19 amino acids. With V trimmed by 4 bases and J by 3 bases, 18 bases remained unmatched. Germline V gene sequence: CDR1 SGHAT, CDR2 FQNNGV. Here the CDR3 reads CASSWGATGGRGKHTEAFF. Written as DNA, the CDR3 is TGTGCCAGCAGCTGGGGGGCGACAGGGGGACGGGGAAAGCACACTGAAGCTTTCTTT.

This chain joins TRBV5-6 and TRBJ1-6, with 7 nucleotides matching TRBD1. Germline CDR1 is SGHDT and CDR2 is YYEEEE. V trimming: 4 bases; J trimming: 15 bases; junction bases outside the gene matches: 10. The CDR3 is 13 amino acids. The CDR3 loop is CASSTEQGLGLHF. In nucleotides, the CDR3 is TGTGCCAGCAGCACCGAACAGGGGTTAGGCCTCCACTTT.

This chain joins TRBV5-6 and TRBJ2-2, with D perhaps TRBD2 (6 bases). V was clipped by 4 bases and J by 6 bases, with 13 bases between them. CDR1 is SGHDT, CDR2 YYEEEE, per germline. This CDR3 contains 14 residues. The CDR3 bases are TGTGCCAGCAGCCGGAGGGTAGGGTCCGGGGAGCTGTTTTTT. Translated, it gives CASSRRVGSGELFF.

J is TRBJ2-7 and V is TRBV13; D is unclear. Trimming cost V 1 base and J 0 bases, with 10 bases left between them. CDR1 is PRHDT, CDR2 FYEKMQ, per germline (reference sequence). This CDR3 spans 15 amino acids. CDR3 sequence reads: CASSLVSGGSYEQYF. The CDR3, as DNA: TGTGCCAGCAGCTTAGTGTCAGGTGGCTCCTACGAGCAGTACTTC.

The chain employs TRBV5-1 and TRBJ1-4, with D possibly matching TRBD1 (5 bases). Germline V lookup: CDR1 SGHRS, CDR2 YFSETQ. The V and J ends lost 2 bases and 2 bases respectively, with 10 bases between them. CDR3 size: 15 residues. The CDR3 nucleotides read TGCGCCAGCAGCTTCTCGGGGGGTACTAATGAAAAACTGTTTTTT. Translated, it gives CASSFSGGTNEKLFF.

The gene calls are TRBV6-2 or TRBV6-3 and TRBJ1-2, with 9 bases matching TRBD1. Germline CDR1 reads MNHEY; CDR2 reads SVGEGT. CDR3 size: 14 residues. V shed 6 bases and J 7 bases; nucleotides not matched to a gene: 9. The CDR3 loop reads CASSGGQGFAGYTF. The CDR3 nucleotides read TGTGCCAGCAGCGGCGGACAGGGGTTTGCTGGCTACACCTTC.

In DNA, the CDR3 is TGTGCCAGCAGCTACCTCCGGGGCACTGAAGCTTTCTTT. It yields the protein CASSYLRGTEAFF. The rearrangement links TRBV6-5 to TRBJ1-1; D is ambiguous. CDR1 is MNHEY, CDR2 SVGAGI, per germline. The CDR3 has 13 amino acids. The V end lost 6 bases, the J end lost 4 bases, and 12 bases lay between the germline ends.

The V and J genes are TRBV24-1 and TRBJ2-3; TRBD2 aligns across 11 bases. Losses at the gene ends were 9 bases for V and 2 bases for J; bases not matched to a gene: 6. The CDR3 has 15 residues. Germline V gene sequence: CDR1 KGHDR, CDR2 SFDVKD. For the CDR3, the DNA is TGTGCCACCCGTGGGACTAGCGGTTCCACAGATACGCAGTATTTT. Its translation: CATRGTSGSTDTQYF.

This clone was detected once. This sequence joins TRBV28 and TRBJ2-7; D is perhaps TRBD1 (6 bases). Germline V gene sequence: CDR1 MDHEN, CDR2 SYDVKM. V was cut by 6 bases and J by 5 bases, with 26 bases left in between. The CDR3 has 17 residues. This chain's CDR3 is CASRPSSGTNLRDEQYF. CDR3 bases: TGTGCCAGCAGGCCTAGTTCGGGGACAAATCTTAGGGACGAGCAGTACTTC.

This clone was seen a handful of times. This sequence joins TRBV23-1 and TRBJ2-5; TRBD2 agrees at 13 bases. TRBV23-1 is an ORF for which the function is uncertain. The V and J ends lost 8 bases and 5 bases, in that order; junction bases with no gene match: 17. The CDR3 contains 18 residues. This CDR3 is CASRYGRLAGGGAETQYF. CDR3 coding DNA: TGCGCCAGCCGTTACGGAAGACTAGCGGGGGGCGGGGCGGAGACCCAGTACTTC.

For this clone: Relative to the germline gene, one junction end is altered; a read error may explain this. The V gene is TRBV10-3, the J gene TRBJ2-3, with D hard to call. Germline-derived CDR1 and CDR2 are ENHRY and SYGVKD. The CDR3 has 15 amino acids. CDR3 residues: CAMSDGKASTDTQYF. DNA for the CDR3: TGTGCCATGAGTGACGGTAAAGCTAGCACAGATACGCAGTATTTT.

This chain connects TRBV9 to TRBJ1-5; no reliable D call. Germline values: CDR1 SGDLS, CDR2 YYNGEE. The CDR3 contains 16 residues. V lost 0 bases and J lost 0, with 10 bases in between. This CDR3 reads CASSVGTDNSNQPQHF. CDR3 DNA sequence: TGTGCCAGCAGCGTAGGTACAGACAATAGCAATCAGCCCCAGCATTTT.

The V call is TRBV6-5, the J call TRBJ1-3, with D possibly matching TRBD1 (6 bases). Trimming pared 11 bases from V and 4 bases from J, leaving 21 bases between. The CDR3 contains 15 residues. In germline, CDR1 is MNHEY, CDR2 SVGAGI. The CDR3 DNA sequence: TGTGCCGGCACAGAACAGGGATCGCTCGGAAACACCATATATTTT. It translates to CAGTEQGSLGNTIYF.

The V and J genes are TRBV7-2 and TRBJ2-2, with 7 bases matching TRBD2. Germline assignment: CDR1 SGHTA and CDR2 FQGNSA. V dropped 6 bases and J dropped 5; count of bases not matched to a gene: 12. The CDR3 totals 16 residues. The CDR3: CASRPAGGGGTGELFF. The CDR3 DNA is TGTGCCAGCAGACCAGCAGGAGGCGGGGGAACCGGGGAGCTGTTTTTT.

The chain has TRBV7-2 and TRBJ1-5; 7 bases line up with TRBD1. V was clipped by 5 bases and J by 3 bases; unmatched bases: 10. The CDR3 extends over 16 amino acids. CDR1 is SGHTA, CDR2 FQGNSA, per germline. CDR3 sequence (DNA): TGTGCCAGCAGCCCCAGACAGGGCCCCTCCAATCAGCCCCAGCATTTT. It is translated as CASSPRQGPSNQPQHF.

The rearrangement links TRBV5-1 to TRBJ2-1; TRBD1 aligns across 7 bases. Germline CDR1 and CDR2: SGHRS and YFSETQ. The junction had 6 bases not matched to a gene; V was cut back by 4 bases and J by 2 bases. The CDR3 sequence is 15 residues long. The CDR3, as DNA: TGCGCCAGCAGCATAACCGGGACAGCCTACAATGAGCAGTTCTTC. Amino acid sequence: CASSITGTAYNEQFF. The full variable domain, completed using reference TRBV5-1 and TRBJ2-1, is KAGVTQTPRYLIKTRGQQVTLSCSPISGHRSVSWYQQTPGQGLQFLFEYFSETQRNKGNFPGRFSGRQFSNSRSEMNVSTLELGDSALYLCASSITGTAYNEQFFGPGTRLTVL.

The rearrangement joins TRBV5-8 to TRBJ2-5; TRBD1 might be the D (6 bases). The CDR3 is made up of 16 amino acids. Looked up from germline, CDR1 is SGHTS and CDR2 is YDEGEE. V shed 7 bases and J shed 0 bases, with 19 bases lying between them. Here the CDR3 reads CASGEGQGQYQETQYF. CDR3 sequence (DNA): TGTGCCAGCGGAGAGGGTCAGGGGCAGTACCAAGAGACCCAGTACTTC.

The genes are TRBV4-1 and TRBJ1-1; D may be TRBD1 (6 bases). Germline assignment: CDR1 MGHRA and CDR2 YSYEKL. The CDR3 loop spans 15 amino acids. The V end was cut by 0 bases, the J end by 11 bases, with 19 bases between. The CDR3 nucleotides read TGCGCCAGCAGCCAAGACCGAACATCCGGGACAAAGGCTTTCTTT. This gives the protein CASSQDRTSGTKAFF.

This chain joins TRBV4-1 and TRBJ1-2, with D tentatively TRBD1 (5 bases). V dropped 5 bases and J dropped 4 bases, with 20 bases sitting between them. The germline V gene has CDR1 MGHRA and CDR2 YSYEKL. CDR3 length equals 16 residues. CDR3 amino acids: CASSLNRGDPLYGYTF. The DNA of the CDR3 is TGCGCCAGCAGCTTAAACCGGGGGGACCCACTCTATGGCTACACCTTC.

This sequence joins TRBV7-2 and TRBJ2-5, with D perhaps TRBD1 (6 bases). Germline V gene lookup returns CDR1 SGHTA and CDR2 FQGNSA. CDR3 length: 13 residues. Between the trimmed V and J ends, which lost 5 bases and 5 bases, there was a span of 12 bases. CDR3 loop: CASSARTAETQYF. The DNA for the CDR3 is TGTGCCAGCAGCGCCCGGACAGCCGAGACCCAGTACTTC. The variable domain in full, completed from reference TRBV7-2 and TRBJ2-5, reads GAGVSQSPSNKVTEKGKDVELRCDPISGHTALYWYRQSLGQGLEFLIYFQGNSAPDKSGLPSDRFSAERTGGSVSTLTIQRTQQEDSAVYLCASSARTAETQYFGPGTRLLVL.

This chain connects TRBV18 to TRBJ1-1, with a weak D call TRBD1 (5 bases). CDR1 KGHSH and CDR2 LQKENI come from the germline V gene. V shed 0 bases and J shed 1 base, with 9 bases lying between them. CDR3 size: 15 residues. CDR3 sequence reads: CASSPPETENTEAFF. CDR3 bases: TGTGCCAGCTCACCACCGGAGACAGAGAACACTGAAGCTTTCTTT.

The V and J genes are TRBV7-9 and TRBJ1-2; 7 bases align to TRBD1. J lost 3 bases, V lost 2 bases, and 3 bases had no gene match. There are 14 residues in the CDR3. Germline CDR1 SEHNR, CDR2 FQNEAQ (reference sequence). For the CDR3, the DNA is TGTGCCAGCAGCTTAAGACAGGGCGACTATGGCTACACCTTC. Protein: CASSLRQGDYGYTF.